This TCR beta chain was sequenced for a study of blood T cell repertoires in COVID-19. For the study at large: PBMCs, B-cell-depleted T cells, or T cells provided the cDNA or gDNA that made up the material.

Sequencing was performed with immunoSEQ multiplex PCR; in TCRdb, only in-frame clones are kept and a portion is missing. The data hold over 120,000 clones, with about 87% observed a single time. This CDR3 region has 13 residues. The V end was cut by 4 bases, the J end by 4 bases, with 8 bases between. Germline lookup yields CDR1 LNHDA and CDR2 SQIVND (reference sequence). This clonotype originated in a woman in her 50s with acute or convalescent COVID-19. The V and J genes are TRBV19 and TRBJ2-1; tentative D call: TRBD2 (5 bases). Source material: peripheral blood. The CDR3 spells CASSTEGYNEQFF. The CDR3 DNA reads as TGTGCCAGTAGTACCGAGGGTTACAATGAGCAGTTCTTC.